The next 3 T cell receptor beta chains were all read from a single sample in a study of OX40 agonist ivuxolimab in advanced cancers. TCRdb keeps only in-frame clones here, not all; method: immunoSEQ multiplex PCR. Of tens of thousands of clones listed, about nine tenths were seen once; the top ten hold 3.5% to 5%. Sequenced here: CD4+ or CD8+ T cells sorted from blood, sampled in a trial of the OX40 agonist ivuxolimab. Receptor source: an adult with an advanced solid tumor such as melanoma, head and neck, liver or kidney cancer.

This rearrangement joins TRBV11-3 to TRBJ2-1; D is ambiguous. Germline loops: CDR1 SGHNT, CDR2 YENEEA. Trimming left V 0 bases short and J 9 bases short, with 12 bases between. CDR3 length equals 14 residues. The CDR3 region is CASSLETGQVEQFF. In nucleotides, the CDR3 is TGTGCCAGCAGCTTAGAGACGGGTCAGGTTGAGCAGTTCTTC.

This rearrangement joins TRBV27 to TRBJ2-1, with 16 positions matching TRBD2. This CDR3 region has 20 residues. Germline V lookup: CDR1 MNHEY, CDR2 SMNVEV (reference sequence). J lost 3 bases, V lost 1 base, and 9 bases had no gene match. CDR3 residues: CASSLLSGLAGGKFYNEQFF. The CDR3 DNA is TGTGCCAGCAGTTTATTGTCGGGACTAGCGGGAGGGAAGTTCTACAATGAGCAGTTCTTC.

V is TRBV7-8 and J is TRBJ2-1; D is ambiguous. There are 15 residues in the CDR3. Looked up from germline, CDR1 is SGHVS and CDR2 is FQNEAQ. V was pared by 2 bases and J by 0 bases, with 8 bases between. CDR3 sequence reads: CASSLTSDSYNEQFF. The CDR3 DNA reads TGTGCCAGCAGCTTAACGTCGGACTCCTACAATGAGCAGTTCTTC. The complete variable domain, with remaining parts taken from reference TRBV7-8 and TRBJ2-1, reads GAGVSQSPRYKVAKRGQDVALRCDPISGHVSLFWYQQALGQGPEFLTYFQNEAQLDKSGLPSDRFFAERPEGSVSTLKIQRTQQEDSAVYLCASSLTSDSYNEQFFGPGTRLTVL.